Listed here are 2 T cell receptor beta chains from one sample, sequenced in a study of shared clonotypes between healthy human individuals. Produced via immunoSEQ multiplex PCR; TCRdb's table is partial and in-frame only. The repertoire holds roughly 500,000 clones, with 81% as singletons. The sequenced sample was PBMCs. These receptor sequences come from a woman aged 40 to 50 in good health. Some clones in this sample may be carry-over from other donors' samples.

The V call is TRBV19, the J call TRBJ2-5; unclear D gene. The J call may be in error: the DNA end matches TRBJ2-7 better. CDR1 and CDR2 (germline): LNHDA, SQIVND (reference sequence). CDR3 length: 16 amino acids. CDR3 DNA: TGTGCCAGTAGTATAGTCGGCCGGCGGACCTTCTACGAGCAGTACTTC. Protein sequence: CASSIVGRRTFYEQYF.

The J gene is TRBJ2-1, the V gene TRBV5-6; tentative D call: TRBD2 (6 bases). CDR3 length: 16 amino acids. Germline V gene data show CDR1 as SGHDT and CDR2 as YYEEEE. V shed 4 bases and J shed 5 bases, with 19 bases lying between them. The CDR3 bases are TGTGCCAGCAGCACCGGAACTAGCTCCCCGCACAATGAGCAGTTCTTC. Translating it yields CASSTGTSSPHNEQFF.